These T cell receptor beta chains were read from a single sample in a study of T cell repertoires in cytomegalovirus infection. One entry per CDR3 protein, called by TCRdb with MiXCR from the reads. Among roughly 120,000 distinct CDR3 sequences listed, over 25% were seen once. The antigens of these receptors remain unknown. The sample in question was CD8+ T cells from cultured PBMCs, obtained from culture after CMV antigen stimulation. These receptors all stem from a human donor in good health (CMV status not recorded). Some clones in this sample may be carry-over from other donors' samples. Each CDR3 is given with its conserved first and last residue.

j_call | v_call | cdr3_aa
TRBJ1-2 | TRBV10-2 | CASRQGRGGYTF
TRBJ1-2 | TRBV4-3 | CASSQNRMGGTGSSF
TRBJ1-1 | TRBV7-2 | CASSLGSGPGTEAFF
TRBJ1-6 | TRBV7-9 | CASSFLLREDSPLHF
TRBJ2-7 | TRBV4-1 | CASCQDAGGSYEQYF
TRBJ1-2 | TRBV10-3 | CAISESGGGSYGYTF
TRBJ1-2 | TRBV10-2 | CASSQGSADPIANYGYTF
TRBJ1-2 | TRBV12-3/TRBV12-4 | CASSPTPGQGYTF
TRBJ1-2 | TRBV5-4 | CASTDSLYGYTF
TRBJ2-7 | TRBV11-2 | CASWGGWEQYF
TRBJ2-7 | TRBV9 | CASSVEIQGAYEQYF
TRBJ1-2 | TRBV6-5 | CASTNRGNYGYTF
TRBJ1-2 | TRBV12-3/TRBV12-4 | CASRETGGSHYGYTF
TRBJ1-3 | TRBV7-9 | CASSFRQGTGNTIYF
TRBJ1-5 | TRBV4-1 | CASSHDGTGSNQPQHF
TRBJ1-5 | TRBV5-4 | CASSFAGGNQPQHF
TRBJ2-7 | TRBV29-1 | CSIEDRANEQYF
TRBJ2-2 | TRBV7-9 | CASSLLRTSGGNTGELFF
TRBJ1-4 | TRBV12-5 | CASGWTGTGNEKLFF
TRBJ1-1 | TRBV7-6 | CASSFGSGGNAEAFF
TRBJ2-2 | TRBV6-1 | CASPGRENTGELFF
TRBJ1-5 | TRBV9 | CASSARTGFNQPQHF
TRBJ1-2 | TRBV11-2 | CASSNQGGGSYGYTF
TRBJ2-2 | TRBV4-1 | CASSQEATLVTGELFF
TRBJ1-3 | TRBV27 | CASSLYGGASGNTIYF
TRBJ2-7 | TRBV7-9 | CASRPPGTGIEEQYF
TRBJ2-1 | TRBV20-1 | CSAPRRTGVNEQFF
TRBJ1-1 | TRBV7-9 | CASSSGLTEAFF
TRBJ1-5 | TRBV19 | CASDHEGAGQPQHF
TRBJ2-7 | TRBV7-9 | CASSSPYHEQYF
TRBJ2-7 | TRBV7-6 | CASSLADRDEQYF
TRBJ2-5 | TRBV7-6 | CASSPGTPGAQYF
TRBJ1-5 | TRBV4-1 | CASSRTGQGGQPQHF
TRBJ2-3 | TRBV2 | CASSAPGADTQYF
TRBJ2-7 | TRBV7-6 | CASSLVPGIVSNEQYF
TRBJ1-6 | TRBV4-2 | CASSQERSTGEDSPLHF
TRBJ1-2 | TRBV7-6 | CASSQGLGAVTGYTF
TRBJ2-5 | TRBV15 | CATSRNRMGQGLETQYF
TRBJ1-1 | TRBV6-2/TRBV6-3 | CASSYEPLVGHTEAFF
TRBJ2-3 | TRBV4-2 | CASSQEGGAGADTQYF
TRBJ2-7 | TRBV5-1 | CASSFFVATYWEQYF
TRBJ1-2 | TRBV7-9 | CASSDETGTVYGYTF
TRBJ1-1 | TRBV2 | CASSEGSTEAFF
TRBJ1-4 | TRBV4-1 | CASSQVVIEGTTNEKLFF
TRBJ2-2 | TRBV7-6 | CASSPTSGARSGELFF
TRBJ1-2 | TRBV5-1 | CASSLGAGTGYTF